This TCR beta chain is drawn from a study of blood T cells in healthy people across ages. A second PCR, run for about 7 to 12 cycles, used a sample-barcoded 5' primer plus a J-beta primer mix. Each cDNA molecule received a tag from a template-switch adaptor that had 12 random nucleotides. MiXCR, applied by TCRdb to the 5' RACE reads, yields one record per CDR3 protein. The profile covers some 900,000 distinct CDR3 sequences, with roughly 50% appearing a single time and 10% to 15% taken by the ten largest. Germline loops: CDR1 MNHNS, CDR2 SASEGT. The ends were cut back, 10 bases at V and 5 bases at J, with 11 bases in the middle. The CDR3 consists of 11 residues. In this sample, this clonotype turned up a few times.

The receptor was derived from a man under 40 in good health. The chain carries TRBV6-1 and TRBJ2-5; D gene unclear. Sequencing was carried out using blood. CDR3 sequence (DNA): TGTGCCACCAAGGTCGGGGAGACCCAGTACTTC. Protein: CATKVGETQYF.